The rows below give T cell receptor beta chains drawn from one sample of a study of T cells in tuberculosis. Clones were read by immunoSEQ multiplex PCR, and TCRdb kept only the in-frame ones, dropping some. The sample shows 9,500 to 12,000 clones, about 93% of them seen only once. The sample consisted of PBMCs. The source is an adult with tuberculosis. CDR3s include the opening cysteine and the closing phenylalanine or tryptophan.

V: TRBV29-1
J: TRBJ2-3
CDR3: CSSTGTSGGTDTQYF

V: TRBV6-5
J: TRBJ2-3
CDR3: CASSKGLATDTQYF

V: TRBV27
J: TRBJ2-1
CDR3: CASSFRRTTTYNEQFF

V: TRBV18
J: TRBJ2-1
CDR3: CASSPQEQGGNEQFF

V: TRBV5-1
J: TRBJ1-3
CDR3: CASSSEVTGIGNTIYF

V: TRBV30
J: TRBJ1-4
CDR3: CAWGGQARSLFF

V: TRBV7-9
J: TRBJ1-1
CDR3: CASSLNEGNTEAFF

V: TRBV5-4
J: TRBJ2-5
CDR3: CASSTGQQETQYF

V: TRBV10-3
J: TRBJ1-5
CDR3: CAISGEEVQPQHF

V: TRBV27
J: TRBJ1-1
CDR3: CASSLSPTGREEAFF

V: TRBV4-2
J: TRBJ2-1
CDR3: CASSQEPNGRGQFF

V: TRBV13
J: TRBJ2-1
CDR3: CASSLLAGGSYNEQFF

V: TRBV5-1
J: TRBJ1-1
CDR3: CASSWDSLNTEAFF

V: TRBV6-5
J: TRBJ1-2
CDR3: CASSYLPQTDGYTF

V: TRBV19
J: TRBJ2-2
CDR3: CASTWDILSNTGELFF

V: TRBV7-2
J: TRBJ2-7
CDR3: CASSSGLAVGSYEQYF

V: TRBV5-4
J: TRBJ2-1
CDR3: CASSISLAGEQFF

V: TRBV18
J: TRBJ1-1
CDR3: CASSPSTDNTEAFF

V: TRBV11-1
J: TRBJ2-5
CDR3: CASSHSAEGRGSQVTQYF

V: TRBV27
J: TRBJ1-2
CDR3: CASSPTTVGTGDYGYTF

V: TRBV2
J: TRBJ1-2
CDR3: CASSPQRGGYTF

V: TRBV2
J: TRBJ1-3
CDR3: CASSEGLGDTIYF

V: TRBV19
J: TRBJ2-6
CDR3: CASREYSGANVLTF

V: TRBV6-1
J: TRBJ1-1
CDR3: CASTPQGNTEAFF

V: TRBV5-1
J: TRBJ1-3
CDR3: CASSPDRRSGNTIYF

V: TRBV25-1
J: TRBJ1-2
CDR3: CASSESPDSYYTF

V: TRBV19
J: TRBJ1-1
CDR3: CASTTSAQQGEAFF

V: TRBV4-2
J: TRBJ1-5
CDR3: CASSQESGQPQHF

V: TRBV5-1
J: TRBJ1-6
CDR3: CASSPGLVGSPLHF

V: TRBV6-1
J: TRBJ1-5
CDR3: CASSDWGGDSNQPQHF

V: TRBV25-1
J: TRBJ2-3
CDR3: CASSESAEGGPGDTQYF

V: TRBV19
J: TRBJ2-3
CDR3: CASSITSPYTDTQYF

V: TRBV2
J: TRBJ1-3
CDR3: CASSGLTGVWNTIYF

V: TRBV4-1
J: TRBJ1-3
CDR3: CASSQGGGFGNTIYF

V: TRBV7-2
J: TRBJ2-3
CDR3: CASSPPGGDTQYF

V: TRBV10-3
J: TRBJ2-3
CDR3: CAISGRGSDTQYF

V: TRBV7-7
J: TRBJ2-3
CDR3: CASSFLAGEGDTQYF

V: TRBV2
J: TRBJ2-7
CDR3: CASSEGGYEQYF

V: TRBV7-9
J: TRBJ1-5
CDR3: CASSSRSGGDSNQPQHF

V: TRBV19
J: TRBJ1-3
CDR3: CASSILTGNTIYF

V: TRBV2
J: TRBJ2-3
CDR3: CASSEGPPLF

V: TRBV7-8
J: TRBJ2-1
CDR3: CASSPPGGSYNEQFF

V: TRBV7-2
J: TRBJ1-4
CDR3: CASSLGTLTTNEKLFF

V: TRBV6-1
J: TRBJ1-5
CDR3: CASRRAGDSNQPQHF

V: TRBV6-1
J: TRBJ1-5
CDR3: CASSIALNQPQHF